The 20 T cell receptor beta chains listed next were all sequenced from one sample in a study of cytotoxic CD8 clonotypes in ibrutinib-treated CLL. Produced via immunoSEQ multiplex PCR; TCRdb's table is partial and in-frame only. The sample lists under 150,000 clones, around 80% occurring once. Source: PBMCs, taken after 24 months of ibrutinib treatment. Receptors originate from a human donor with chronic lymphocytic leukemia.

The rearrangement uses TRBV30 and TRBJ1-6, with D uncertain. Trimming left V 5 bases short and J 7 bases short, with 12 bases between. CDR3 length: 13 residues. Germline V CDR1 and CDR2: GTSNPN, SVGIG (reference sequence). CDR3 amino acids: CAWELGRNSPLHF. The CDR3 DNA is TGTGCCTGGGAACTCGGGCGGAATTCACCCCTCCACTTT.

This clone was seen only a few times. The chain links TRBV11-3 to TRBJ1-6; no definite D call. V shed 1 base and J shed 10 bases, with 11 bases lying between them. The CDR3 covers 14 residues. Germline-derived CDR1 and CDR2 are SGHNT and YENEEA. CDR3 in DNA: TGTGCCAGCAGCTTAGTGAGAGGTGTATCACCCCTCCACTTT. Translated, it gives CASSLVRGVSPLHF.

The CDR3 nucleotides are TGTGCCAGCTCACCCGGCCACTCTGGGGCCAACGTCCTGACTTTC. Amino acid sequence: CASSPGHSGANVLTF. The chain uses TRBV18 and TRBJ2-6; unclear D gene. Germline loops: CDR1 KGHSH, CDR2 LQKENI. V lost 3 bases and J 0 bases, leaving 6 bases between the germline ends. This CDR3 is 15 amino acids long.

The rearrangement joins TRBV30 to TRBJ1-5; maybe TRBD1 (6 bases). Germline CDR1 GTSNPN, CDR2 SVGIG (reference sequence). Trimming left V 2 bases short and J 0 bases short, with 11 bases between. The CDR3 consists of 15 residues. The CDR3 nucleotides read TGTGCCTGGAGTCAAGGACAGCATAGCAATCAGCCCCAGCATTTT. Its protein is CAWSQGQHSNQPQHF.

This CDR3 is CASSIYRDRGLRGYTF. The CDR3 nucleotides read TGTGCCAGCAGCATATACCGGGACAGGGGGCTGCGCGGCTACACCTTC. The chain is built from TRBV11-3 and TRBJ1-2; 12 bases are shared with TRBD1. V lost 5 bases, J lost 8 bases, and 12 bases stayed unmatched. CDR1 and CDR2 from the germline V gene are SGHNT and YENEEA. The CDR3 runs to 16 residues.

The chain links TRBV28 to TRBJ2-3; a possible D gene is TRBD2 (5 bases). The V gene lost 1 base and the J gene lost 0 bases, with 29 bases spanning the gap. Germline V lookup: CDR1 MDHEN, CDR2 SYDVKM. The CDR3 length is 22 residues. This CDR3 is CASSLLARLPGKTWRSTDTQYF. The CDR3 region has the DNA TGTGCCAGCAGTTTATTAGCGCGGCTTCCCGGGAAAACGTGGCGGAGCACAGATACGCAGTATTTT.

The chain joins TRBV6-1 to TRBJ1-5; unclear D gene. Germline V gene lookup returns CDR1 MNHNS and CDR2 SASEGT. The CDR3 contains 15 residues. The V gene lost 2 bases and the J gene lost 7 bases, with 15 bases spanning the gap. The CDR3 DNA follows: TGTGCCAGCAGTGAATTGATCCGGGGAAGACAGCCCCAGCATTTT. This translates into CASSELIRGRQPQHF.

The count of this clone is one. This chain links TRBV6-1 with TRBJ1-2; D remains unclear. The germline V gene has CDR1 MNHNS and CDR2 SASEGT. V was clipped by 4 bases and J by 4 bases, with 10 bases between them. The CDR3 length is 13 residues. The CDR3 DNA reads TGTGCCAGCAGTGCCAGGAGCACCTATGGCTACACCTTC. It specifies CASSARSTYGYTF.

The genes are TRBV28 and TRBJ2-7; TRBD2 is a possible D gene (8 bases). The CDR3 covers 15 residues. Germline V CDR1 and CDR2: MDHEN, SYDVKM. With 6 bases removed from V and 6 bases from J, the gap between germline ends came to 21 bases. The CDR3 sequence: CASRPPSGGGSEQYF. CDR3 in DNA: TGTGCCAGCAGACCCCCCTCGGGAGGGGGCAGCGAGCAGTACTTC.

This clone has more than one count but fewer than ten. V usage is TRBV7-7 and J usage is TRBJ2-1; D is undetermined. The germline gives CDR1 SSHAT, CDR2 FNYEAQ (reference sequence). The V gene lost 5 bases and the J gene lost 9 bases, with 14 bases spanning the gap. The CDR3 is made up of 13 amino acids. The CDR3, as DNA: TGTGCCAGCAGCCCCGCCTTCCGCAGTGAGCAGTTCTTC. It codes for CASSPAFRSEQFF.

This chain joins TRBV7-9 and TRBJ2-5, with TRBD1 identical over 8 bases. Germline CDR1 and CDR2: SEHNR and FQNEAQ (reference sequence). CDR3 size: 14 residues. Trimming at V came to 5 bases and at J to 2 bases, leaving 4 bases not matched to a gene. The CDR3 here is CASSRGQGQETQYF. The CDR3 bases are TGTGCCAGCAGCCGAGGACAGGGACAAGAGACCCAGTACTTC.

This chain joins TRBV29-1 and TRBJ1-4; 7 bases align to TRBD1. This CDR3 spans 11 amino acids. V gave up 6 bases and J gave up 10 bases; unmatched junction bases: 5. Germline assignment: CDR1 SQVTM and CDR2 ANQGSEA. Written as DNA, the CDR3 is TGCAGCGTCGGTTACAGGGGAAAACTGTTTTTT. Translated: CSVGYRGKLFF.

This clone was picked up one time. This chain uses TRBV5-4 with TRBJ2-7; D is perhaps TRBD1 (6 bases). There are 13 residues in the CDR3. Trimming removed 1 base from V and 1 base from J, with 6 bases in between. Germline V gives CDR1 SGHNT, CDR2 YYREEE (reference sequence). The CDR3 loop is CASSLQGSYEQYF. In DNA, the CDR3 is TGTGCCAGCAGCTTGCAGGGGTCCTACGAGCAGTACTTC.

The V and J genes are TRBV7-6 and TRBJ2-5; D unresolved. V was trimmed by 5 bases and J by 0 bases, leaving 13 bases between them. The CDR3 contains 15 residues. CDR1 is SGHVS and CDR2 is FNYEAQ in the germline V gene. The CDR3 reads CASSPLVQHQETQYF. Written as DNA, the CDR3 is TGTGCCAGCAGCCCCCTTGTCCAGCACCAAGAGACCCAGTACTTC.

This rearrangement joins TRBV7-9 to TRBJ1-4, with D tentatively TRBD1 (5 bases). The CDR3 has 16 amino acids. Germline CDR1 is SEHNR and CDR2 is FQNEAQ (reference sequence). Trimming removed 4 bases at V and 4 bases at J, with 16 bases between. CDR3 region: CASSSFPGLINEKLFF. The CDR3 coding sequence is TGTGCCAGCAGCTCGTTCCCGGGACTTATTAATGAAAAACTGTTTTTT.

This chain connects TRBV4-3 to TRBJ2-7; D is undetermined. V shed 0 bases and J shed 9 bases, with 15 bases lying between them. CDR3 length: 14 residues. Germline lookup yields CDR1 LGHNA and CDR2 YSLEER. CDR3: CASSQDLGPAGQYF. In nucleotides, the CDR3 is TGCGCCAGCAGCCAAGATCTTGGGCCCGCCGGGCAGTACTTC.

V and J are TRBV23-1 and TRBJ1-4; no clear D. TRBV23-1 is labeled an ORF, and its function is uncertain. The germline V and J ends were trimmed by 2 bases and 8 bases, with 15 bases remaining between them. The CDR3 is 15 residues long. The CDR3 is CASSQGPPAGEKLFF. CDR3 DNA sequence: TGCGCCAGCAGTCAAGGACCCCCGGCGGGAGAAAAACTGTTTTTT.

CDR3 nucleotides: TGTGCCAGCAGCTTAAAGAACACCGGGGAGCTGTTTTTT. Translating gives CASSLKNTGELFF. The gene calls are TRBV11-3 and TRBJ2-2; D not certain. Germline assignment: CDR1 SGHNT and CDR2 YENEEA. This CDR3 contains 13 residues. V lost 2 bases to trimming and J lost 1 base, with 2 bases between them.

The gene calls are TRBV11-3 and TRBJ1-1; 9 bases map to TRBD1. Trimming took 1 base from V and 1 from J; bases not matched to a gene: 7. The CDR3 has 17 amino acids. Germline V CDR1 and CDR2: SGHNT, YENEEA. DNA of the CDR3: TGTGCCAGCAGCTTAGGTACAGGGGGCTTCGGGAACACTGAAGCTTTCTTT. This gives the protein CASSLGTGGFGNTEAFF.

The chain carries TRBV7-9 and TRBJ2-4; D not resolved. V was cut by 0 bases and J by 0 bases, with 6 bases left in between. CDR3 length equals 15 residues. Germline CDR1 is SEHNR and CDR2 is FQNEAQ (reference sequence). This CDR3 reads CASSLAGLAKNIQYF. The DNA for the CDR3 is TGTGCCAGCAGCTTAGCGGGCCTAGCCAAAAACATTCAGTACTTC. The full variable domain, in which reference TRBV7-9 and TRBJ2-4 provide the parts outside the CDR3, is DTGVSQNPRHKITKRGQNVTFRCDPISEHNRLYWYRQTLGQGPEFLTYFQNEAQLEKSRLLSDRFSAERPKGSFSTLEIQRTEQGDSAMYLCASSLAGLAKNIQYFGAGTRLSVL.